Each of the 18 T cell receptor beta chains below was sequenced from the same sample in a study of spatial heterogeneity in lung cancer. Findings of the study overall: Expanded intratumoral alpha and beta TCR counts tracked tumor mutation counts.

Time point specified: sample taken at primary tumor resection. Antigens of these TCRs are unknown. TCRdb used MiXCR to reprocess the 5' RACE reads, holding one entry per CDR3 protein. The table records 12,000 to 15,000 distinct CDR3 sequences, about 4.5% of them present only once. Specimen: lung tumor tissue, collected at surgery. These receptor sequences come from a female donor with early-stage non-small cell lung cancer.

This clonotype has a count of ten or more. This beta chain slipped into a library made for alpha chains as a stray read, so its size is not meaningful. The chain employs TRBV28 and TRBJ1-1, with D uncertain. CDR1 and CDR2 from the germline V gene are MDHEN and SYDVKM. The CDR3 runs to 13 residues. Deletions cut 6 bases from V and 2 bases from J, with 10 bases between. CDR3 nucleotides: TGTGCCAGCAGAACGACGGGTAACACTGAAGCTTTCTTT. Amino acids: CASRTTGNTEAFF. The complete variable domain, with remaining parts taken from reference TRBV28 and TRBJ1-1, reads DVKVTQSSRYLVKRTGEKVFLECVQDMDHENMFWYRQDPGLGLRLIYFSYDVKMKEKGDIPEGYSVSREKKERFSLILESASTNQTSMYLCASRTTGNTEAFFGQGTRLTVV.

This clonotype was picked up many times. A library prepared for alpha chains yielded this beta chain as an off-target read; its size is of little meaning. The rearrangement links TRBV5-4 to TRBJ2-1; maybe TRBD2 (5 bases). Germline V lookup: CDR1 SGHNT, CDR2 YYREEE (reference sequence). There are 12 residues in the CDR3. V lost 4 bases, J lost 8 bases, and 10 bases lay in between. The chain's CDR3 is CASSPDFDEQFF. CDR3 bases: TGTGCCAGCAGCCCGGACTTCGATGAGCAGTTCTTC.

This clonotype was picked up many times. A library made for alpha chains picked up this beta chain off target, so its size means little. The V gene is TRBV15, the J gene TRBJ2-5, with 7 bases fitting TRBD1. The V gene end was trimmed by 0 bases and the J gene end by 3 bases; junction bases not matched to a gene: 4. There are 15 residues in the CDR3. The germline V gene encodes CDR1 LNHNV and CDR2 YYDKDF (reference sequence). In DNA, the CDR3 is TGTGCCACCAGCAGAGATACAGGGGAAGAAGAGACCCAGTACTTC. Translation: CATSRDTGEEETQYF.

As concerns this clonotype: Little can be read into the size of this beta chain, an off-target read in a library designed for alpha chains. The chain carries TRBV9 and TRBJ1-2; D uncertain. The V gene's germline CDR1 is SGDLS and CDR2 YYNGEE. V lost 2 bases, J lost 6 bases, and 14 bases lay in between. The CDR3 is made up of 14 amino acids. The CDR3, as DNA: TGTGCCAGCAGCGTCACGGACGGTCCGAATGGCTACACCTTC. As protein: CASSVTDGPNGYTF. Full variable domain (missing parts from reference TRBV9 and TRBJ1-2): DSGVTQTPKHLITATGQRVTLRCSPRSGDLSVYWYQQSLDQGLQFLIQYYNGEERAKGNILERFSAQQFPDLHSELNLSSLELGDSALYFCASSVTDGPNGYTFGSGTRLTVV.

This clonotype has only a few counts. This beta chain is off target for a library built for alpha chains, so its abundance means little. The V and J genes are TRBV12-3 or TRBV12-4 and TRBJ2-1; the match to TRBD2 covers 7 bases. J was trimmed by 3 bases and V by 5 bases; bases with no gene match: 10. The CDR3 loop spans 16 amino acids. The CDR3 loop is CASSPWGGFVYNEQFF. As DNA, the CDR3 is TGTGCCAGCAGTCCTTGGGGGGGGTTTGTCTACAATGAGCAGTTCTTC.

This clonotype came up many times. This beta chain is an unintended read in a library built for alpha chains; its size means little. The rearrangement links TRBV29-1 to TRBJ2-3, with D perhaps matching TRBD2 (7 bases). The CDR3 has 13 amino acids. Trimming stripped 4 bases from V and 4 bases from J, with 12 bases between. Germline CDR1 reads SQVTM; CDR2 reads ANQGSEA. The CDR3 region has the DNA TGCAGCGTTGCAACGGGGGGCGCAGATACGCAGTATTTT. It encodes CSVATGGADTQYF.

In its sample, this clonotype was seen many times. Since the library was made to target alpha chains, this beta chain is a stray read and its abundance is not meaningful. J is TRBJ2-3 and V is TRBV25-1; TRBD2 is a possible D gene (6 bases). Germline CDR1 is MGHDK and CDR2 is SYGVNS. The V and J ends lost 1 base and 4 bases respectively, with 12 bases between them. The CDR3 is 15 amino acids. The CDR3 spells CASSEWRGGADTQYF. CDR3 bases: TGTGCCAGCAGTGAATGGCGGGGTGGCGCAGATACGCAGTATTTT.

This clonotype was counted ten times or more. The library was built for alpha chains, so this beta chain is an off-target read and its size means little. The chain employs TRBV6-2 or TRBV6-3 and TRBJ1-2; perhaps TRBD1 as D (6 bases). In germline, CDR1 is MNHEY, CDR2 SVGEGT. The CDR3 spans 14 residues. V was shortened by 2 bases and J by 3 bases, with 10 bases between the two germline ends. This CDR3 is CASSYHREDYGYTF. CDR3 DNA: TGTGCCAGCAGTTACCACAGGGAAGACTATGGCTACACCTTC.

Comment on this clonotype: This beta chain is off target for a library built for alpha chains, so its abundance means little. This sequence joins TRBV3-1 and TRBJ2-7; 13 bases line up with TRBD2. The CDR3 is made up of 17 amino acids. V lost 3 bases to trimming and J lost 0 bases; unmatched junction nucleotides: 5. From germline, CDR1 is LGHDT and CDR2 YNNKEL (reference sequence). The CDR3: CASSQRLAGGPSYEQYF. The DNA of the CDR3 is TGTGCCAGCAGCCAGAGACTAGCGGGGGGACCCTCCTACGAGCAGTACTTC.

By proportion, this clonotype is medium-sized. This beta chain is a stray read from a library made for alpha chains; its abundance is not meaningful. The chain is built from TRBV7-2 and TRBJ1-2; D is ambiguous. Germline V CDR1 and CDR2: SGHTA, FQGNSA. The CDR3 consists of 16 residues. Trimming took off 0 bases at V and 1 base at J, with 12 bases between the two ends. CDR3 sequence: CASSLAAKRHNYGYTF. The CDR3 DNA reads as TGTGCCAGCAGCTTAGCGGCCAAACGTCATAACTATGGCTACACCTTC. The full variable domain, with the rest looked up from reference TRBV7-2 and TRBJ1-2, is GAGVSQSPSNKVTEKGKDVELRCDPISGHTALYWYRQSLGQGLEFLIYFQGNSAPDKSGLPSDRFSAERTGGSVSTLTIQRTQQEDSAVYLCASSLAAKRHNYGYTFGSGTRLTVV.

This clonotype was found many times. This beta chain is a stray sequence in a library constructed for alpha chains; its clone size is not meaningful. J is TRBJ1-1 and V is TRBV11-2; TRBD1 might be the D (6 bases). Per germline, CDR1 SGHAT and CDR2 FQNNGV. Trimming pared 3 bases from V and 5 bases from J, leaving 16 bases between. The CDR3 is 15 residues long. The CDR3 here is CASSFSTGRNTEAFF. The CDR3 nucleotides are TGTGCCAGCAGCTTTAGTACAGGGCGGAATACTGAAGCTTTCTTT.

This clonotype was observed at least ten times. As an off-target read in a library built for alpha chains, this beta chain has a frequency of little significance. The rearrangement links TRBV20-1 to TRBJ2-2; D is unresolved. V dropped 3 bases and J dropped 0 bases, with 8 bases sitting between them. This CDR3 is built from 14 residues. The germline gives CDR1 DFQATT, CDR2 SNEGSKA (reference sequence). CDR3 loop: CSASVHTNTGELFF. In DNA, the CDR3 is TGCAGTGCTAGTGTACACACGAACACCGGGGAGCTGTTTTTT.

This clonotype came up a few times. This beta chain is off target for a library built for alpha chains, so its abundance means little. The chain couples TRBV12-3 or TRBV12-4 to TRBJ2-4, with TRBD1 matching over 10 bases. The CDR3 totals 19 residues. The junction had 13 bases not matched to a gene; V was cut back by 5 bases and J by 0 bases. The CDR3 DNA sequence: TGTGCCAGCAGTGCTTATGGGACAGGGGTTGTGCTAGCCAAAAACATTCAGTACTTC. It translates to CASSAYGTGVVLAKNIQYF.

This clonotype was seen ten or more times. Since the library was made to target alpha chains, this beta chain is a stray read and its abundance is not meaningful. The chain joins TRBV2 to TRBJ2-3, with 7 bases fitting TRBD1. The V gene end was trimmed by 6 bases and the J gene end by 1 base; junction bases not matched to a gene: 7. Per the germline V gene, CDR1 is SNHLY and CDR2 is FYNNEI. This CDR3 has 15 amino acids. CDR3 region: CASRTTGLGTDTQYF. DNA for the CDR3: TGTGCCAGCAGGACGACAGGGTTAGGCACAGATACGCAGTATTTT.

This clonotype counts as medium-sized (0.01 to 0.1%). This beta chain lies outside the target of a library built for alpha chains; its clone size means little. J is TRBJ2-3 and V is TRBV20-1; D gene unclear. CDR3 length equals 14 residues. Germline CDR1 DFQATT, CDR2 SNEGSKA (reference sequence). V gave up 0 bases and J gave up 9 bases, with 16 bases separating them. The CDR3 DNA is TGCAGTGCTAGAGACCCGGTTACGACGCGCACGCAGTATTTT. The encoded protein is CSARDPVTTRTQYF.

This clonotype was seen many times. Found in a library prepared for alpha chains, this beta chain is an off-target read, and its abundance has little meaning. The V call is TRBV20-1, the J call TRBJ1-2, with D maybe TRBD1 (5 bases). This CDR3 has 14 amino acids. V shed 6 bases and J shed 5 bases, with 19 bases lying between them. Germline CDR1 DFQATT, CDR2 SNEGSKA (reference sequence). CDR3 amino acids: CSARWMTVSYGYTF. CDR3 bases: TGCAGTGCCAGGTGGATGACAGTTAGTTATGGCTACACCTTC.

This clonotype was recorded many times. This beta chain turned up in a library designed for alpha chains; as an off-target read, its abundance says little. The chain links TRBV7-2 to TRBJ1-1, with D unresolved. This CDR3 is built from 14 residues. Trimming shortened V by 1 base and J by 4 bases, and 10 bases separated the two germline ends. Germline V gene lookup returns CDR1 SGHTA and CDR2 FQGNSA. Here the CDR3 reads CASSLVGATTEAFF. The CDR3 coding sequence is TGTGCCAGCAGCTTAGTTGGAGCTACCACTGAAGCTTTCTTT.

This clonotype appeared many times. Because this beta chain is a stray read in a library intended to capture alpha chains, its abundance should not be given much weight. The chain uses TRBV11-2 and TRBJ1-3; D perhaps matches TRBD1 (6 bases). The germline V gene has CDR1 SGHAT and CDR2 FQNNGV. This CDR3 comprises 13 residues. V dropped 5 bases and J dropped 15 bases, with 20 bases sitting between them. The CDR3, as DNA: TGTGCCAGCAGCACACGATCGACAGGCTGGCCATATTTT. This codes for CASSTRSTGWPYF.